This T cell receptor (beta chain) was sequenced for a study of blood T cell repertoires in COVID-19. The overall study: From T cells, B-cell-depleted T cells, or PBMCs came the material, which was cDNA or gDNA.

For this clone: This sample also contains other DNA sequences that code for the same CDR3.

Study processing details: How many nucleated cells were present was estimated from reference gene primer amplification. Using immunoSEQ multiplex PCR, the repertoire was profiled, and TCRdb retains in-frame clones only, with some absent. Clone size and the V and J calls come from that table; the DNA yielded D and trimming. Of 200,000 to 250,000 clones in the sample, approximately 82% were seen once. This CDR3 has 14 amino acids. In germline, CDR1 is MRHNA, CDR2 SNTAGT. V lost 6 bases and J lost 7; bases outside the gene matches: 6. The sequenced sample consisted of peripheral blood. The rearrangement links TRBV6-4 to TRBJ1-2; 12 nucleotides line up with TRBD1. The sequence came from an elderly woman with active or convalescent COVID-19. This chain's CDR3 is CASSRDRGRGGYTF. The CDR3 nucleotides read TGTGCCAGCAGCCGGGACAGGGGGCGTGGTGGCTACACCTTC.